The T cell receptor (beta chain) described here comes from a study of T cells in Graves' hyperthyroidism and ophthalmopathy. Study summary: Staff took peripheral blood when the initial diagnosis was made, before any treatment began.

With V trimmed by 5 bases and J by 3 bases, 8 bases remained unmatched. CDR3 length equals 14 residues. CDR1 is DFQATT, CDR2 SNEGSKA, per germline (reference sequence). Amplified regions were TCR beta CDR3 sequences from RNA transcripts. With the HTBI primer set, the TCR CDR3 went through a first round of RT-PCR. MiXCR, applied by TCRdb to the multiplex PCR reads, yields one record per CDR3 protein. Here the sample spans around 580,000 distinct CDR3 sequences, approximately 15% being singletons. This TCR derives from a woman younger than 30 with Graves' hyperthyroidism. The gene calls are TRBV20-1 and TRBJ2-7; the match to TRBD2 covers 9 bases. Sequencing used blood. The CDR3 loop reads CSAPRTSENYEQYF. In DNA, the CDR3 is TGCAGTGCTCCTCGGACTAGCGAGAACTACGAGCAGTACTTC.